The next 29 T cell receptor beta chains were all read from a single sample in a study of HIV-infected patients and healthy controls. Each CDR3 protein gets one entry after TCRdb re-called the 5' RACE reads with MiXCR. The sample has roughly 68,000 distinct CDR3 sequences; 15% to 20% are singletons. Sequencing used CD4+ T cells from blood. The receptors here all came from a human donor in good health.

The chain employs TRBV5-5 and TRBJ2-7, with 14 positions matching TRBD2. The length of the CDR3 is 17 residues. The V gene's germline CDR1 is SGHKS and CDR2 YYEKEE (reference sequence). J gave up 2 bases and V 2 bases, and 6 bases lay outside the gene matches. For the CDR3, the DNA is TGTGCCAGCAGCTTCCCGGGACTAGCGGGAGAGGCCTACGAGCAGTACTTC. It specifies CASSFPGLAGEAYEQYF.

This clonotype came up many times. This sequence joins TRBV18 and TRBJ2-5; D gene uncertain. V lost 3 bases and J lost 4, with 9 bases in between. CDR3 length: 13 amino acids. Germline V gives CDR1 KGHSH, CDR2 LQKENI. The CDR3 reads CASSPGERETQYF. The CDR3 region has the DNA TGTGCCAGCTCACCCGGAGAACGAGAGACCCAGTACTTC.

This clonotype was seen repeatedly, ten times or more. The chain joins TRBV3-1 to TRBJ1-6, with D maybe TRBD1 (6 bases). The CDR3 has 15 amino acids. The V end lost 6 bases, the J end lost 5 bases, and 14 bases lay between the germline ends. CDR1 and CDR2 from the germline V gene are LGHDT and YNNKEL (reference sequence). This CDR3 reads CASSRSDRNNSPLHF. The CDR3 coding sequence is TGTGCCAGCAGTCGATCCGACAGGAATAATTCACCCCTCCACTTT.

This clonotype was picked up many times. This rearrangement joins TRBV29-1 to TRBJ2-3, with TRBD2 identical over 11 bases. Germline CDR1 SQVTM, CDR2 ANQGSEA. This CDR3 contains 17 residues. The junction had 9 bases not matched to a gene; V was cut back by 4 bases and J by 0 bases. CDR3 sequence (DNA): TGCAGCGTTGGGTTACTAGCGGGAGTTGGCAGCACAGATACGCAGTATTTT. It is translated as CSVGLLAGVGSTDTQYF.

This clonotype was seen many times. J is TRBJ1-1 and V is TRBV18; D is possibly TRBD1 (5 bases). This CDR3 is built from 14 residues. Trimming pared 5 bases from V and 2 bases from J, leaving 12 bases between. The germline V gene encodes CDR1 KGHSH and CDR2 LQKENI. The CDR3 bases are TGTGCCAGCTCAAGTGGGGGTTCAAACACTGAAGCTTTCTTT. This sequence encodes CASSSGGSNTEAFF. The entire variable domain, with the rest obtained from reference TRBV18 and TRBJ1-1, is as follows: NAGVMQNPRHLVRRRGQEARLRCSPMKGHSHVYWYRQLPEEGLKFMVYLQKENIIDESGMPKERFSAEFPKEGPSILRIQQVVRGDSAAYFCASSSGGSNTEAFFGQGTRLTVV.

This clonotype was detected many times. This sequence joins TRBV30 and TRBJ1-1; the D gene is possibly TRBD1 (6 bases). The CDR3 totals 13 residues. V lost 5 bases and J 3 bases, leaving 13 bases between the germline ends. Germline V lookup: CDR1 GTSNPN, CDR2 SVGIG (reference sequence). CDR3 protein: CAWGIGGDTEAFF. Here the CDR3 DNA reads TGTGCCTGGGGGATAGGGGGGGACACTGAAGCTTTCTTT.

By share of the sample, this clonotype is large. The V gene is TRBV12-3 or TRBV12-4, the J gene TRBJ1-1; 9 bases map to TRBD1. V lost 6 bases, J lost 2 bases, and 7 bases stayed unmatched. The CDR3 has 15 residues. As DNA, the CDR3 is TGTGCCAGCAGCAAACCGGGACAGGGAAACACTGAAGCTTTCTTT. Translation: CASSKPGQGNTEAFF.

The chain carries TRBV7-9 and TRBJ1-4, with TRBD1 matching over 8 bases. In germline, CDR1 is SEHNR, CDR2 FQNEAQ (reference sequence). Unmatched junction bases numbered 7, after V lost 1 base and J lost 0 bases. This CDR3 has 18 residues. CDR3 sequence: CASSLVGRGLATNEKLFF. CDR3 DNA: TGTGCCAGCAGCTTAGTCGGCAGGGGGCTTGCAACTAATGAAAAACTGTTTTTT.

The V call is TRBV5-4, the J call TRBJ2-1, with TRBD2 matching over 10 bases. CDR3 size: 15 residues. V lost 4 bases to trimming and J lost 6 bases; unmatched junction nucleotides: 7. Germline loops: CDR1 SGHNT, CDR2 YYREEE (reference sequence). The CDR3 DNA follows: TGTGCCAGCAGCCTTCTAGCGGGAGCGGGCAATGAGCAGTTCTTC. Its translation is CASSLLAGAGNEQFF.

V and J are TRBV3-1 and TRBJ1-2; D not certain. Trimming removed 1 base at V and 4 bases at J, with 4 bases between. Per germline, CDR1 LGHDT and CDR2 YNNKEL (reference sequence). This CDR3 is 12 amino acids long. This chain's CDR3 is CASSQGPYGYTF. In DNA form, the CDR3 reads TGTGCCAGCAGCCAAGGGCCCTATGGCTACACCTTC.

This clonotype was observed at least ten times. The chain uses TRBV2 and TRBJ2-2; 9 nucleotides agree with TRBD1. Looked up from germline, CDR1 is SNHLY and CDR2 is FYNNEI. CDR3 length: 15 amino acids. V was clipped by 5 bases and J by 1 base; unmatched bases: 2. The CDR3 DNA sequence: TGTGCCAGCAGTCAGGGACAGGGGAACACCGGGGAGCTGTTTTTT. As protein: CASSQGQGNTGELFF.

The chain uses TRBV7-9 and TRBJ1-2; perhaps TRBD1 as D (5 bases). V was shortened by 1 base and J by 6 bases, with 12 bases between the two germline ends. From germline, CDR1 is SEHNR and CDR2 FQNEAQ (reference sequence). The CDR3 totals 14 residues. This CDR3 reads CASSLGGFADGYTF. The CDR3 coding sequence is TGTGCCAGCAGCTTAGGGGGGTTTGCGGATGGCTACACCTTC.

This clonotype appeared once. The rearrangement joins TRBV5-1 to TRBJ2-5; TRBD2 agrees at 8 bases. CDR3 length: 15 residues. CDR1 and CDR2 from the germline V gene are SGHRS and YFSETQ. Unmatched junction bases numbered 6, after V lost 0 bases and J lost 5 bases. The CDR3 nucleotides read TGCGCCAGCAGCTTGGTAGCGGGGTTGGGGGAGACCCAGTACTTC. Its protein is CASSLVAGLGETQYF.

The chain couples TRBV19 to TRBJ2-5, with 10 bases identical to TRBD2. The CDR3 extends over 18 amino acids. V lost 1 base and J lost 2; bases outside the gene matches: 10. Germline V gene data show CDR1 as LNHDA and CDR2 as SQIVND (reference sequence). This CDR3 reads CASSIGTSGVAAQETQYF. The CDR3 coding sequence is TGTGCCAGTAGTATAGGGACTAGCGGCGTAGCCGCACAAGAGACCCAGTACTTC.

The table lists this clonotype with a few counts. The chain joins TRBV19 to TRBJ2-3, with D perhaps matching TRBD2 (5 bases). The CDR3 contains 14 residues. Germline CDR1 reads LNHDA; CDR2 reads SQIVND (reference sequence). Trimming removed 1 base at V and 2 bases at J, with 7 bases between. Here the CDR3 reads CASSIGEITDTQYF. CDR3 sequence (DNA): TGTGCCAGTAGTATAGGGGAGATCACAGATACGCAGTATTTT. The full variable domain, rest sourced from reference TRBV19 and TRBJ2-3, is DGGITQSPKYLFRKEGQNVTLSCEQNLNHDAMYWYRQDPGQGLRLIYYSQIVNDFQKGDIAEGYSVSREKKESFPLTVTSAQKNPTAFYLCASSIGEITDTQYFGPGTRLTVL.

V is TRBV20-1 and J is TRBJ1-1; D ambiguous. Germline CDR1 reads DFQATT; CDR2 reads SNEGSKA (reference sequence). This CDR3 is built from 12 residues. The ends were cut back, 1 base at V and 4 bases at J, with 7 bases in the middle. In nucleotides, the CDR3 is TGCAGTGCTAGAGGGGTAACCACTGAAGCTTTCTTT. Its protein product is CSARGVTTEAFF.

This clonotype was counted many times. The V call is TRBV9, the J call TRBJ2-1; 8 bases fit TRBD1. The CDR3 runs 19 residues. From germline, CDR1 is SGDLS and CDR2 YYNGEE. V lost 0 bases and J lost 8; bases outside the gene matches: 19. The CDR3 reads CASSVAGARVGQVDHEQFF. Here the CDR3 DNA reads TGTGCCAGCAGCGTAGCCGGGGCTCGGGTGGGACAGGTAGACCATGAGCAGTTCTTC.

The V and J genes are TRBV20-1 and TRBJ1-2; D unclear. V lost 3 bases and J 6 bases, leaving 20 bases between the germline ends. CDR1 DFQATT and CDR2 SNEGSKA come from the germline V gene (reference sequence). The CDR3 is made up of 15 amino acids. The CDR3 spells CSASLQNKGINGYTF. The CDR3 DNA reads TGCAGTGCTAGCTTACAAAACAAAGGGATTAATGGCTACACCTTC.

Written as DNA, the CDR3 is TGCGCCAGCAGCCCCCTAGCGTACGAGCAGTACTTC. Translated, it gives CASSPLAYEQYF. The V gene is TRBV10-2, the J gene TRBJ2-7, with D possibly being TRBD2 (6 bases). CDR3 length equals 12 residues. Germline CDR1 is WSHSY and CDR2 is SAAADI. Trimming took off 6 bases at V and 4 bases at J, with 10 bases between the two ends.

This clonotype has at least ten counts. CDR3 sequence: CASRRTGGYSYEQYF. CDR3 nucleotide sequence: TGTGCCAGCAGGCGGACAGGGGGCTACTCTTACGAGCAGTACTTC. The chain recombines TRBV6-2 or TRBV6-3 with TRBJ2-7, with 11 bases identical to TRBD1. The CDR3 covers 15 residues. The germline CDR1 and CDR2 sequences are MNHEY and SVGEGT. Trimming took 6 bases from V and 4 from J; bases not matched to a gene: 8.

This clonotype turned up a few times. This sequence joins TRBV12-3 or TRBV12-4 and TRBJ1-4, with D uncertain. CDR3 length equals 13 residues. V was trimmed by 6 bases and J by 13 bases, leaving 18 bases between them. In nucleotides, the CDR3 is TGTGCCAGCAGCCCAACTGGACGGAGAGTACTGTTTTTT. It translates to CASSPTGRRVLFF.

This clonotype was counted many times. The chain combines TRBV7-6 with TRBJ2-5; no definite D call. Per the germline V gene, CDR1 is SGHVS and CDR2 is FNYEAQ. This CDR3 is built from 14 residues. V was clipped by 5 bases and J by 3 bases, with 13 bases between them. CDR3 region: CASSPINREETQYF. The DNA for the CDR3 is TGTGCCAGCAGCCCGATCAACCGGGAAGAGACCCAGTACTTC.

The table lists this clonotype with a few counts. The chain is built from TRBV30 and TRBJ2-7; 7 nucleotides agree with TRBD1. Germline CDR1 and CDR2: GTSNPN and SVGIG (reference sequence). The CDR3 runs to 12 residues. V lost 2 bases and J lost 5; bases outside the gene matches: 3. The CDR3 coding sequence is TGTGCCTGGAGTAACAGGGGCCACGAGCAGTACTTC. Its protein is CAWSNRGHEQYF.

The rearrangement uses TRBV19 and TRBJ2-5; 7 nucleotides align to TRBD2. V shed 7 bases and J 4 bases; nucleotides not matched to a gene: 6. Germline CDR1 is LNHDA and CDR2 is SQIVND (reference sequence). The CDR3 length is 13 residues. The CDR3 nucleotides are TGTGCCAGTAACCCGTCGGGGGGAGAGACCCAGTACTTC. Residues: CASNPSGGETQYF.

This clonotype showed up many times. This rearrangement joins TRBV12-3 or TRBV12-4 to TRBJ2-7, with no clear D. V lost 1 base and J lost 1, with 5 bases in between. The CDR3 spans 13 residues. CDR3 sequence: CASSLGRSYEQYF. In DNA form, the CDR3 reads TGTGCCAGCAGTTTAGGCAGGTCCTACGAGCAGTACTTC.

This clonotype has ten or more counts. The J gene is TRBJ2-7, the V gene TRBV3-1; weak D call: TRBD1 (5 bases). Looked up from germline, CDR1 is LGHDT and CDR2 is YNNKEL (reference sequence). The V and J ends lost 5 bases and 0 bases respectively, with 11 bases between them. The CDR3 is 14 residues long. The CDR3 spells CASSFHGHSYEQYF. CDR3 nucleotide sequence: TGTGCCAGCAGCTTTCATGGACACTCCTACGAGCAGTACTTC.

In this sample, this clonotype turned up many times. J is TRBJ2-5 and V is TRBV5-1; no clear D gene. There are 12 residues in the CDR3. The germline V and J ends were trimmed by 0 bases and 9 bases, with 9 bases remaining between them. The germline V gene encodes CDR1 SGHRS and CDR2 YFSETQ. For the CDR3, the DNA is TGCGCCAGCAGCTTGGGCTTCGGCCCCCAGTACTTC. The encoded protein is CASSLGFGPQYF.

This clonotype was seen at least ten times. The chain joins TRBV6-2 or TRBV6-3 to TRBJ2-6; D is ambiguous. This CDR3 has 15 amino acids. V was clipped by 0 bases and J by 0 bases, with 3 bases between them. Germline V CDR1 and CDR2: MNHEY, SVGEGT. CDR3 bases: TGTGCCAGCAGTTACTCGCGCTCTGGGGCCAACGTCCTGACTTTC. Its protein is CASSYSRSGANVLTF.

The J gene is TRBJ2-1, the V gene TRBV7-2; weak D call: TRBD1 (6 bases). There are 13 residues in the CDR3. Trimming pared 3 bases from V and 6 bases from J, leaving 9 bases between. In germline, CDR1 is SGHTA, CDR2 FQGNSA. CDR3: CASSLGQINEQFF. CDR3 nucleotide sequence: TGTGCCAGCAGCTTGGGACAAATCAATGAGCAGTTCTTC.